These 16 T cell receptor beta chains share one sample of origin, sequenced in a study of blood T cell repertoires in COVID-19. The method was immunoSEQ multiplex PCR; TCRdb's version includes in-frame clones alone and lacks a portion of them. The sample gives some 270,000 clones, 85% to 90% of which show up once; around 1.9% is in the top ten. The sequenced sample was peripheral blood. The receptors come from a woman aged 55-70 years with COVID-19, enrolled during active disease.

This CDR3 is CSVAPGQGGETQYF. The CDR3 DNA is TGCAGCGTTGCCCCGGGACAGGGGGGAGAGACCCAGTACTTC. J is TRBJ2-5 and V is TRBV29-1; 11 positions agree with TRBD1. Germline CDR1 and CDR2: SQVTM and ANQGSEA. The CDR3 contains 14 residues. V trimming: 4 bases; J trimming: 4 bases; junction bases outside the gene matches: 5.

The chain has TRBV2 and TRBJ2-1, with 8 bases matching TRBD2. Unmatched junction bases numbered 10, after V lost 7 bases and J lost 2 bases. This CDR3 has 16 residues. Germline assignment: CDR1 SNHLY and CDR2 FYNNEI. This CDR3 reads CASKANPAGAYNEQFF. The CDR3 coding sequence is TGTGCCAGCAAAGCCAATCCAGCGGGGGCCTACAATGAGCAGTTCTTC.

The chain combines TRBV6-2 or TRBV6-3 with TRBJ1-1; the D gene is possibly TRBD1 (6 bases). V gave up 4 bases and J gave up 2 bases, with 11 bases separating them. Germline V gene sequence: CDR1 MNHEY, CDR2 SVGEGT. The CDR3 length is 14 residues. This CDR3 reads CASSLQGINTEAFF. The CDR3 DNA reads TGTGCCAGCAGTTTACAGGGAATTAACACTGAAGCTTTCTTT.

The rearrangement links TRBV7-9 to TRBJ1-2; tentatively, D is TRBD1 (6 bases). Germline lookup yields CDR1 SEHNR and CDR2 FQNEAQ (reference sequence). This CDR3 is 11 amino acids long. The V gene lost 5 bases and the J gene lost 10 bases, with 11 bases spanning the gap. The DNA of the CDR3 is TGTGCCAGCAGCCCAGGGGTACACTACACCTTC. It is translated as CASSPGVHYTF.

The chain uses TRBV19 and TRBJ1-2; TRBD1 is a possible D gene (5 bases). Germline V gene lookup returns CDR1 LNHDA and CDR2 SQIVND (reference sequence). The CDR3 has 15 amino acids. V dropped 5 bases and J dropped 4 bases, with 17 bases sitting between them. DNA for the CDR3: TGTGCCAGTAGTCCAGGAGGCAGGGAGGGCTATGGCTACACCTTC. Translating it yields CASSPGGREGYGYTF.

This clone was counted only a few times. V usage is TRBV7-8 and J usage is TRBJ1-2; 7 nucleotides agree with TRBD1. This CDR3 has 14 amino acids. The V gene's germline CDR1 is SGHVS and CDR2 FQNEAQ. Germline trimming cut 5 bases from V and 8 bases from J; bases unmatched to any gene: 11. CDR3 residues: CASSPQTGPGGYTF. The CDR3 coding sequence is TGTGCCAGCAGCCCCCAGACAGGGCCGGGGGGCTACACCTTC.

V gene TRBV10-3 combines with J gene TRBJ2-1; 9 positions match TRBD2. Losses at the gene ends were 8 bases for V and 10 bases for J; bases not matched to a gene: 15. CDR3 length: 15 amino acids. The germline gives CDR1 ENHRY, CDR2 SYGVKD. CDR3 bases: TGTGCCATCGGGGGGGTGACTAGCGGCCTCGGGGAGCAGTTCTTC. Its protein is CAIGGVTSGLGEQFF.

This clone was detected only once. This chain links TRBV5-6 with TRBJ1-1; TRBD1 matches at 7 bases. With 4 bases clipped from V and 3 bases from J, the junction kept 9 bases outside the gene matches. The CDR3 is 15 residues long. Germline V gene lookup returns CDR1 SGHDT and CDR2 YYEEEE. The CDR3 DNA is TGTGCCAGCAGCCTCCAGACAGGGTTCGACACTGAAGCTTTCTTT. Its translation is CASSLQTGFDTEAFF.

The V call is TRBV11-2, the J call TRBJ2-7, with TRBD2 matching over 8 bases. This CDR3 has 15 amino acids. The ends lost 5 bases at V and 7 bases at J; junction bases unmatched: 13. Per germline, CDR1 SGHAT and CDR2 FQNNGV. The CDR3 bases are TGTGCCAGCAGCCCTTCTAGCGGGCCCCGCTGGGAGCAGTACTTC. This gives the protein CASSPSSGPRWEQYF.

This chain joins TRBV9 and TRBJ1-1; D perhaps matches TRBD1 (5 bases). The CDR3 contains 17 residues. The germline CDR1 and CDR2 sequences are SGDLS and YYNGEE. Trimming removed 3 bases at V and 4 bases at J, with 22 bases between. CDR3 bases: TGTGCCAGCAGCGCTACACTATTGACCCGCGGGGGCACTGAAGCTTTCTTT. Its protein is CASSATLLTRGGTEAFF.

The gene calls are TRBV15 and TRBJ2-7; 7 nucleotides align to TRBD1. CDR3 length equals 14 residues. The V segment lost 5 bases and the J segment 2 bases; nucleotides outside the gene matches: 6. Germline CDR1 and CDR2: LNHNV and YYDKDF (reference sequence). The CDR3 reads CATSLDRMTYEQYF. For the CDR3, the DNA is TGTGCCACCAGCCTGGACAGGATGACCTACGAGCAGTACTTC.

V gene TRBV21-1 combines with J gene TRBJ2-7; the table gives TRBD1 as D, unverified against the DNA. TRBV21-1 is listed as a pseudogene. CDR3 length: 17 amino acids. CDR3: CASSKEGEQGSYYEQYF. CDR3 nucleotide sequence: TGTGCCAGCAGCAAAGAGGGGGAGCAAGGATCTTACTACGAGCAGTACTTC.

The chain couples TRBV11-2 to TRBJ1-3; D call uncertain. The CDR3 is 15 residues long. Germline V gene lookup returns CDR1 SGHAT and CDR2 FQNNGV. Trimming pared 1 base from V and 2 bases from J, leaving 9 bases between. The CDR3: CASSLGWQAGNTIYF. CDR3 nucleotide sequence: TGTGCCAGCAGCTTAGGTTGGCAGGCTGGAAACACCATATATTTT.

CDR3 amino acids: CASGSPVGREKLFF. The DNA of the CDR3 is TGTGCTAGTGGATCCCCGGTAGGGAGAGAAAAACTGTTTTTT. The chain recombines TRBV12-5 with TRBJ1-4; D gene unclear. V was cut by 6 bases and J by 8 bases, with 16 bases left in between. The V gene's germline CDR1 is LGHNT and CDR2 FRNRAP. The CDR3 runs 14 residues.

The chain carries TRBV25-1 and TRBJ1-3; D gene ambiguous. V lost 10 bases and J lost 0, with 7 bases in between. This CDR3 contains 12 residues. Looked up from germline, CDR1 is MGHDK and CDR2 is SYGVNS. The CDR3 region is CATHGSGNTIYF. The CDR3 DNA is TGTGCCACCCACGGCTCTGGAAACACCATATATTTT.

This chain links TRBV18 with TRBJ1-1; TRBD1 agrees at 9 bases. The junction had 5 bases not matched to a gene; V was cut back by 2 bases and J by 4 bases. The length of the CDR3 is 15 residues. Germline values: CDR1 KGHSH, CDR2 LQKENI. The CDR3 DNA follows: TGTGCCAGCTCACCAGGGACAGGGTGGGCCACTGAAGCTTTCTTT. Translating it yields CASSPGTGWATEAFF.